The clone carrying this TCR beta chain was counted only a few times. Its cognate antigen is unknown. This sample was taken from a study of cytomegalovirus exposure and HLA in healthy donors. Study observations and caveats: CMV antigen specificity of three CMV-associated chains was confirmed in vitro.

The donors were part of the approximately 120-subject validation cohort, which stood apart from the approximately 630-subject first cohort. Generated by immunoSEQ multiplex PCR, the TCRdb table keeps only in-frame clones and is missing some. This repertoire shows some 110,000 clones, 86% found once; its top ten account for about 5.3%. The V end lost 0 bases, the J end lost 4 bases, and 13 bases lay between the germline ends. The CDR3 contains 15 residues. Germline-derived CDR1 and CDR2 are SGHRS and YFSETQ. This chain connects TRBV5-1 to TRBJ1-1, with a weak D call TRBD1 (6 bases). This clonotype was obtained from a man aged 18 to 29 in good health and CMV-seronegative. The sequenced sample was PBMCs. In DNA, the CDR3 is TGCGCCAGCAGCTTGGTTGGCAGGGGCAGCACTGAAGCTTTCTTT. Amino acids: CASSLVGRGSTEAFF.